This entry is about one TCR beta chain. This clonotype was observed at least ten times. Its antigen is currently not known. Per-nucleotide qualities are absent, and no much larger clonotype sits a single base away. V is pruned by 4 bases and J by 4 bases, leaving 6 bases of the junction without a gene match. CDR1 and CDR2 are read off the germline V gene as LGHNA and YSLEER. Including the terminal cysteine and phenylalanine, the CDR3 comprises 15 residues. The entry retains the CDR3 DNA only, 45 bases that are in frame from base 1. The library relied on 5' RACE. Sequencing was carried out with a NextSeq 500. Unique molecular identifiers were attached to individual cDNA molecules in the TCR library protocol so that sequencing error and PCR bias could be corrected. TCR alpha and beta chains were both sequenced, and the abundances of alpha and beta sequences in each sample were closely correlated with each other. Per the original workflow: Decombinator V4 was used to perform V gene, J gene and CDR3 annotation of TCR sequences. Expanded TCRs were defined as changing significantly between any two time points under a Poisson model with p below 0.0001. TCR abundances were normalised to the total number of TCRs sequenced per sample and expressed as counts per million. MAIT TCRs were defined by TRAV1-2 paired with TRAJ12, TRAJ20 or TRAJ33, and iNKT TCRs by TRAV10 paired with TRAJ18. VDJdb, accessed 1 November 2021, was searched for CMV, EBV and SARS-CoV-2 annotated TCRs, with TCRs annotated for multiple antigens excluded. The public reads were reprocessed in TCRdb via fastp at Q25 and MiXCR, keeping in-frame beta chains. One record per CDR3 amino acid sequence lists the most common genes and DNA. Here the V and J calls rest on TCRdb's processing, not on the authors' analysis. For this sample there are 55,000 to 80,000 distinct CDR3 sequences; roughly 12% appear just once. The ten largest clones represent about 1.3% of the sample.

The data were taken from a study of early T cells in non-severe SARS-CoV-2 infection (dated by TCRdb to the early 2020s). With respect to the entire study: Bulk RNA from unsorted whole blood was used for TCR sequencing, so alpha and beta chains could not be paired.

The study was a case-control design nested within a healthcare worker cohort in London, UK, with weekly nasopharyngeal swab PCR tests and blood sampling. Healthcare workers were enrolled in the week of the UK lockdown, from 23 to 31 March 2020, and were followed every week for up to roughly 16 weeks. General findings and caveats noted by the study authors: Matching against VDJdb was skewed toward anti-spike CD8 responses, likely underestimated virus-specific expansions, and missed private and CD4 specificities.

This sequence originates from an adult who was a healthcare worker with PCR-confirmed SARS-CoV-2 infection or an uninfected control (not recorded which). The sample consisted of whole blood, taken at baseline. This chain joins TRBV4-3 to TRBJ2-1; 8 middle bases align to TRBD1. The DNA sequence follows: TGCGCCAGCAGCCCGGGACAGGTTCGGTACAATGAGCAGTTCTTC. The encoded protein is CASSPGQVRYNEQFF.